This is a list of T cell receptor beta chains from one sample in a study of T cells in Graves' hyperthyroidism and ophthalmopathy. TCRdb redid the calling of the multiplex PCR reads with MiXCR, one entry per CDR3 protein. The sample yields about 160,000 distinct CDR3 sequences, over 7.5% seen once. The sequenced material came from blood. The receptors here all came from a woman aged 18-29 years with Graves' hyperthyroidism that later progressed to Graves' ophthalmopathy. Both conserved end residues are part of each CDR3. A D gene is named only where the DNA matches it firmly. Clone size appears in some rows only: once, few, many, or a class for an expanded clone.

j_call clone_size d_call v_call cdr3_aa cdr3_nt
TRBJ1-2 many . TRBV18 CASSPPGLGSDYGYTF TGTGCCAGCTCACCACCCGGGCTGGGGAGTGACTATGGCTACACCTTC
TRBJ2-3 few . TRBV30 CASVLQGDTQYF TGTGCCTCGGTCCTCCAAGGGGATACGCAGTATTTT
TRBJ2-3 many TRBD2 TRBV28 CASSIYGTSGGDTQYF TGTGCCAGCAGCATATACGGGACTAGCGGGGGGGATACGCAGTATTTT
TRBJ1-1 many . TRBV10-3 CAISAEAFF TGTGCCATCAGCGCAGAAGCTTTCTTT
TRBJ2-7 many TRBD1 TRBV19 CASSRQGAEEQYF TGTGCCAGTAGTAGACAGGGGGCCGAGGAGCAGTACTTC
TRBJ2-6 once . TRBV5-6 CASSLVRVSSGANVLTF TGTGCCAGCAGCTTGGTTCGCGTCAGCTCTGGGGCCAACGTCCTGACTTTC
TRBJ2-3 few TRBD2 TRBV20-1 CSAKHSSGGVRTDTQYF TGCAGTGCAAAACATTCTAGCGGGGGGGTTAGGACAGATACGCAGTATTTT
TRBJ1-1 few . TRBV18 CASSPQQMDTEAFF TGTGCCAGCTCACCCCAACAGATGGACACTGAAGCTTTCTTT
TRBJ2-1 many TRBD2 TRBV7-8 CASSLASGVYNEQFF TGTGCCAGCAGCTTAGCTAGCGGGGTCTACAATGAGCAGTTCTTC
TRBJ1-2 few . TRBV4-1 CASSQVGTGDKYGYTF TGCGCCAGCAGCCAAGTAGGAACAGGCGACAAATATGGCTACACCTTC
TRBJ1-4 many . TRBV20-1 CSAGGTGHNEKLFF TGCAGTGCTGGTGGGACCGGCCATAATGAAAAACTGTTTTTT
TRBJ1-2 few . TRBV14 CASSPLGPTSGYTF TGTGCCAGCAGCCCCCTTGGCCCGACAAGCGGCTACACCTTC
TRBJ1-5 many . TRBV7-8 CASSGDNPGARYSNQPQHF TGTGCCAGCAGCGGAGATAATCCGGGAGCGAGATATAGCAATCAGCCCCAGCATTTT
TRBJ2-5 . TRBD2 TRBV7-8 CASSLELGLAGVETQYF TGTGCCAGCAGCTTGGAGTTGGGACTAGCGGGGGTAGAGACCCAGTACTTC
TRBJ1-6 . . TRBV30 CAWSPYRNSPLHF TGTGCCTGGAGCCCGTACCGGAATTCACCCCTCCACTTT
TRBJ1-5 many . TRBV28 CASSFGGDNQPQHF TGTGCCAGCAGTTTCGGGGGTGACAATCAGCCCCAGCATTTT
TRBJ2-7 many TRBD2 TRBV7-3 CASSLYSGLSYEQYF TGTGCCAGCAGCTTATATAGCGGGCTGTCCTACGAGCAGTACTTC
TRBJ2-3 many . TRBV25-1 CASSEFQYTDTQYF TGTGCCAGCAGTGAATTCCAGTACACAGATACGCAGTATTTT
TRBJ2-2 many TRBD1 TRBV10-3 CAISPGQGVAGELFF TGTGCCATCAGTCCGGGACAGGGCGTAGCCGGGGAGCTGTTTTTT
TRBJ1-4 many TRBD1 TRBV7-8 CASSAAGTGGEKLFF TGTGCCAGCAGCGCCGCCGGGACAGGGGGTGAAAAACTGTTTTTT
TRBJ1-1 many . TRBV5-1 CASSLAPLRTNTEAFF TGCGCCAGCAGCTTGGCACCCCTACGAACGAACACTGAAGCTTTCTTT
TRBJ1-5 many TRBD1 TRBV7-9 CASSSTPGSGGRQPQHF TGTGCCAGCAGCTCAACCCCTGGGTCAGGGGGGCGTCAGCCCCAGCATTTT
TRBJ2-5 . TRBD2 TRBV4-1 CASSHTSSGRAGGETQYF TGCGCCAGCAGCCACACTTCGAGCGGGAGGGCCGGAGGGGAGACCCAGTACTTC
TRBJ2-7 many . TRBV13 CASSLVAGAEQYF TGTGCCAGCAGCTTAGTGGCAGGAGCCGAGCAGTACTTC
TRBJ2-7 many TRBD1 TRBV12-3/TRBV12-4 CASSMDRSYEQYF TGTGCCAGCAGTATGGACAGGTCCTACGAGCAGTACTTC
TRBJ1-2 many . TRBV20-1 CSAAAGGKYGYTF TGCAGTGCTGCAGCGGGGGGAAAGTATGGCTACACCTTC
TRBJ2-7 many . TRBV28 CASSLSSETDYEQYF TGTGCCAGCAGTTTGAGTTCCGAGACAGACTACGAGCAGTACTTC
TRBJ1-2 many . TRBV10-3 CAINEGTNYGYTF TGTGCCATCAATGAGGGGACAAACTATGGCTACACCTTC
TRBJ2-2 few . TRBV6-2/TRBV6-3 CASSSLRKPANTGELFF TGTGCCAGCAGTAGCCTCCGTAAGCCCGCGAACACCGGGGAGCTGTTTTTT
TRBJ2-4 . . TRBV29-1 CSVVPSGKLAKNIQYF TGCAGCGTTGTGCCCTCAGGAAAACTAGCCAAAAACATTCAGTACTTC
TRBJ1-1 many . TRBV29-1 CSVPDNMNTEAFF TGCAGCGTTCCAGACAACATGAACACTGAAGCTTTCTTT
TRBJ1-1 many . TRBV12-3/TRBV12-4 CASSTQESTEAFF TGTGCCAGCAGTACACAGGAGAGCACTGAAGCTTTCTTT
TRBJ1-1 many . TRBV10-3 CAISGAGRGNTEAFF TGTGCCATCAGTGGGGCCGGCCGGGGGAACACTGAAGCTTTCTTT
TRBJ1-4 many . TRBV7-8 CATHDRKSEKLFF TGTGCCACCCATGACAGGAAAAGTGAAAAACTGTTTTTT
TRBJ2-7 . . TRBV6-1 CASSDGGRREQYF TGTGCCAGCAGTGACGGGGGTCGTCGCGAGCAGTACTTC
TRBJ2-1 many . TRBV7-8 CASSYRAAGYEQFF TGTGCCAGCAGCTATAGGGCAGCAGGGTATGAGCAGTTCTTC
TRBJ2-7 few . TRBV12-3/TRBV12-4 CASKARFGGRNEQYF TGTGCCAGCAAAGCGCGTTTTGGGGGGCGCAACGAGCAGTACTTC
TRBJ1-5 many TRBD1 TRBV28 CASLSGTGDQPQHF TGTGCCAGTCTCTCCGGGACAGGGGATCAGCCCCAGCATTTT
TRBJ2-7 many TRBD1 TRBV20-1 CSARRGTGVSYEQYF TGCAGTGCTAGACGGGGGACAGGGGTATCCTACGAGCAGTACTTC